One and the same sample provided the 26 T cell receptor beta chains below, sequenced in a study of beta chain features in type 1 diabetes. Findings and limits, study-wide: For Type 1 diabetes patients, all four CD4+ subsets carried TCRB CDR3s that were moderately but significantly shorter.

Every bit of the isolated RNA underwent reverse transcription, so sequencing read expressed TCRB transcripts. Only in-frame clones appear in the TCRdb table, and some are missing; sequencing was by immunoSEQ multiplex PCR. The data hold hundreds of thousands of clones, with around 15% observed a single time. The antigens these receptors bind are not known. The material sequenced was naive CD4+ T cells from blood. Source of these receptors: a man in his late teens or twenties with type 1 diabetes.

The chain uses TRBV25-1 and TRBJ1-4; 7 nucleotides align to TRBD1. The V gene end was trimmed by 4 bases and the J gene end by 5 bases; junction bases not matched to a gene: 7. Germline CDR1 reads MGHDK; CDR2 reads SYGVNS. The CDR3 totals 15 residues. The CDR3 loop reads CASSGRDRGNEKLFF. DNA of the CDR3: TGTGCCAGCAGTGGCCGGGACAGAGGCAATGAAAAACTGTTTTTT. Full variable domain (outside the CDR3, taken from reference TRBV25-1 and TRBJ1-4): EADIYQTPRYLVIGTGKKITLECSQTMGHDKMYWYQQDPGMELHLIHYSYGVNSTEKGDLSSESTVSRIRTEHFPLTLESARPSHTSQYLCASSGRDRGNEKLFFGSGTQLSVL.

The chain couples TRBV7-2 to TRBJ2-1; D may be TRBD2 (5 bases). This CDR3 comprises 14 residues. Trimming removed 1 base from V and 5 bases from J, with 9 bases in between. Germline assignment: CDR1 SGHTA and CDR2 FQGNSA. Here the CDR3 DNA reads TGTGCCAGCAGCTTAGTGAGCGGAAACAATGAGCAGTTCTTC. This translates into CASSLVSGNNEQFF.

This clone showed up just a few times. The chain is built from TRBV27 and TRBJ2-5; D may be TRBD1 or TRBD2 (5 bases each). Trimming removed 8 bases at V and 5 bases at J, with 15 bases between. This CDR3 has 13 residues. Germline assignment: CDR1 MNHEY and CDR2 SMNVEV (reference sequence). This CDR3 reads CASGGPSGETQYF. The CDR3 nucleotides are TGTGCCAGCGGGGGACCTTCGGGGGAGACCCAGTACTTC.

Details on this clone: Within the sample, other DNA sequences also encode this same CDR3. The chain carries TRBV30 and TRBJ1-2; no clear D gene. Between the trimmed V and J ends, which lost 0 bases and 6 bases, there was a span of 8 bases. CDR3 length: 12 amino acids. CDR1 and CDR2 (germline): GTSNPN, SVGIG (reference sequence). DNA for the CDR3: TGTGCCTGGAGTGTAGGAGAGAATGGCTACACCTTC. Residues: CAWSVGENGYTF. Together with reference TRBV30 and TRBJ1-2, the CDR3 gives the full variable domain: SQTIHQWPATLVQPVGSPLSLECTVEGTSNPNLYWYRQAAGRGLQLLFYSVGIGQISSEVPQNLSASRPQDRQFILSSKKLLLSDSGFYLCAWSVGENGYTFGSGTRLTVV.

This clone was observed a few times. The CDR3 DNA sequence: TGTGCCAGCTGCTCGACAGGGGTACGACACAATGAGCAGTTCTTC. Protein product: CASCSTGVRHNEQFF. The rearrangement uses TRBV18 and TRBJ2-1; 8 bases line up with TRBD1. The length of the CDR3 is 15 residues. From germline, CDR1 is KGHSH and CDR2 LQKENI. Germline trimming cut 7 bases from V and 5 bases from J; bases unmatched to any gene: 10.

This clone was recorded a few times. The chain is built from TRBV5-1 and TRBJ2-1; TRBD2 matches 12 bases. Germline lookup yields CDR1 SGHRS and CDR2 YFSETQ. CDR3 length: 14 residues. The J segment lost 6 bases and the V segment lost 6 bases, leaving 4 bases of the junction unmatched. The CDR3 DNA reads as TGCGCCAGCATGACTAGCGGGGGCCCCAATGAGCAGTTCTTC. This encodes CASMTSGGPNEQFF.

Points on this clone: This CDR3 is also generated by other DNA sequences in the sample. In nucleotides, the CDR3 is TGTGCCAGCAGCTTGGCCGGGGGAAATCAGCCCCAGCATTTT. Amino acids: CASSLAGGNQPQHF. The J gene is TRBJ1-5, the V gene TRBV5-6; tentatively, D is TRBD1 (5 bases). Germline-derived CDR1 and CDR2 are SGHDT and YYEEEE. CDR3 length equals 14 residues. Trimming took off 0 bases at V and 4 bases at J, with 8 bases between the two ends.

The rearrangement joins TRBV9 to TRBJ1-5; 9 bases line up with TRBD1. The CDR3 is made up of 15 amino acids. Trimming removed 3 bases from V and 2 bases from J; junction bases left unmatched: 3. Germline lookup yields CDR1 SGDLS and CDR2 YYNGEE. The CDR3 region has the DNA TGTGCCAGCAGCGAGGGACAGGGAGGCAATCAGCCCCAGCATTTT. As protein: CASSEGQGGNQPQHF.

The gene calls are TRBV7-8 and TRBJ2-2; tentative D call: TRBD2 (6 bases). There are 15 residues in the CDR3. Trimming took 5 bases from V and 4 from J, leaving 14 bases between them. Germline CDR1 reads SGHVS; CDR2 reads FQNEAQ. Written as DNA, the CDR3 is TGTGCCAGCAGCCTCCGGGACGGGAGCACCGGGGAGCTGTTTTTT. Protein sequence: CASSLRDGSTGELFF.

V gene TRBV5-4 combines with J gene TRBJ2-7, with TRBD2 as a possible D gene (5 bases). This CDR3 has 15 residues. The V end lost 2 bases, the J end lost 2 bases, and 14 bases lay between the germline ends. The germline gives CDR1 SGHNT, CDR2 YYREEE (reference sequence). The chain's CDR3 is CASSFGGIGTYEQYF. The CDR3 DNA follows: TGTGCCAGCAGCTTTGGAGGAATCGGCACCTACGAGCAGTACTTC.

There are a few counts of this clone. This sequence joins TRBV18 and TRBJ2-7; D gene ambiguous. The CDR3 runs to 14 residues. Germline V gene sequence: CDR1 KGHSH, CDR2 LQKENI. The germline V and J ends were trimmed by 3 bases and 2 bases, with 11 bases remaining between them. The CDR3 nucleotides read TGTGCCAGCTCACCTCGGCAAGAGACCTACGAGCAGTACTTC. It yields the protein CASSPRQETYEQYF.

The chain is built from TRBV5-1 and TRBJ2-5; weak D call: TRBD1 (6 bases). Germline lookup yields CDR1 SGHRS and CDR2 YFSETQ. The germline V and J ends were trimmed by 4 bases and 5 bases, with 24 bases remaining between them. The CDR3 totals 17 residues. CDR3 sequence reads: CASSPRTQGTGRETQYF. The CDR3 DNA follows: TGCGCCAGCAGCCCCAGAACTCAGGGGACGGGGCGGGAGACCCAGTACTTC.

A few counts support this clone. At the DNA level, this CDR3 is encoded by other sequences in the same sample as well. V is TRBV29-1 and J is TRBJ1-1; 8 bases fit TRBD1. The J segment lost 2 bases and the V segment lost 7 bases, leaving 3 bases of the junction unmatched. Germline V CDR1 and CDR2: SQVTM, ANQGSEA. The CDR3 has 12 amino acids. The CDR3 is CSADRGNTEAFF. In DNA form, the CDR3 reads TGCAGCGCCGACAGGGGTAACACTGAAGCTTTCTTT. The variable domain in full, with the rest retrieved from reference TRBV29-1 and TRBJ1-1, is SAVISQKPSRDICQRGTSLTIQCQVDSQVTMMFWYRQQPGQSLTLIATANQGSEATYESGFVIDKFPISRPNLTFSTLTVSNMSPEDSSIYLCSADRGNTEAFFGQGTRLTVV.

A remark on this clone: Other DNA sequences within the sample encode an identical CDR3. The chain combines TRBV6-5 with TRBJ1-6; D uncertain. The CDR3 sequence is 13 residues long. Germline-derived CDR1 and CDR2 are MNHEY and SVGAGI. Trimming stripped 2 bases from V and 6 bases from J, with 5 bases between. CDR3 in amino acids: CASSYETNSPLHF. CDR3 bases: TGTGCCAGCAGTTACGAGACTAATTCACCCCTCCACTTT.

CDR3 nucleotide sequence: TGCGCCAGCAGCTTGGAGGTACAGTCCTACGAGCAGTACTTC. Its protein is CASSLEVQSYEQYF. The V gene is TRBV5-1, the J gene TRBJ2-7; no firm D call. This CDR3 region has 14 residues. Germline CDR1 is SGHRS and CDR2 is YFSETQ. Trimming removed 0 bases from V and 1 base from J, with 8 bases in between.

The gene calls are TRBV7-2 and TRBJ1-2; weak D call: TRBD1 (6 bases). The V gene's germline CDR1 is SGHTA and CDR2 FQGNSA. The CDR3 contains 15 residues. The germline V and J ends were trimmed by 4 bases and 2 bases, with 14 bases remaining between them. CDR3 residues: CASSSFRGTNYGYTF. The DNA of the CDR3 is TGTGCCAGCAGCTCCTTCCGCGGGACAAACTATGGCTACACCTTC.

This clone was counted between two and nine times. The CDR3 spells CASNTPGGIAHQPQHF. DNA of the CDR3: TGTGCCAGCAACACCCCGGGGGGGATTGCCCATCAGCCCCAGCATTTT. The chain recombines TRBV28 with TRBJ1-5; D might be TRBD1 (5 bases). Germline values: CDR1 MDHEN, CDR2 SYDVKM. The V and J ends lost 7 bases and 5 bases respectively, with 21 bases between them. The CDR3 contains 16 residues.

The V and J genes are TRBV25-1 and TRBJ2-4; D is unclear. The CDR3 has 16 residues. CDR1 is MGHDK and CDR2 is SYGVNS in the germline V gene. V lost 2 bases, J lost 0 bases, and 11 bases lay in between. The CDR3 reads CASSELDNLAKNIQYF. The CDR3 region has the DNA TGTGCCAGCAGTGAACTGGATAATCTAGCCAAAAACATTCAGTACTTC.

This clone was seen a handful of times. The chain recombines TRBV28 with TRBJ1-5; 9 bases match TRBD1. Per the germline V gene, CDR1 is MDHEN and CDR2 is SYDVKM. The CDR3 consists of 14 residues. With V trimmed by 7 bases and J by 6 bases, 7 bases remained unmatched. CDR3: CASTLQGAGQPQHF. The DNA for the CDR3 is TGTGCCAGCACCCTACAGGGGGCTGGTCAGCCCCAGCATTTT.

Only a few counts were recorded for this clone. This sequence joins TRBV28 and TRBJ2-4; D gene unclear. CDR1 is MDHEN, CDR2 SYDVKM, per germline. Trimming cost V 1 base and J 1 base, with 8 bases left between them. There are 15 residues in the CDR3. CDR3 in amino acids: CASSLFGDAKNIQYF. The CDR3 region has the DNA TGTGCCAGCAGTTTATTTGGTGATGCCAAAAACATTCAGTACTTC.

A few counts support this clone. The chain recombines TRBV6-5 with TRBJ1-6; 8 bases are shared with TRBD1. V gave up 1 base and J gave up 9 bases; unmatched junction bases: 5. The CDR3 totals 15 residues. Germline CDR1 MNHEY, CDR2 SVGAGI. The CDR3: CASSYYQGAGSPLHF. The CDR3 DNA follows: TGTGCCAGCAGTTACTACCAGGGGGCTGGTTCACCCCTCCACTTT.

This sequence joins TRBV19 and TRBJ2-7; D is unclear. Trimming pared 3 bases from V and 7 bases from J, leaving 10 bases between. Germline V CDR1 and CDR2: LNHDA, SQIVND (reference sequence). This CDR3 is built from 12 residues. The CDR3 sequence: CASSIRFEEQYF. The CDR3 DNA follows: TGTGCCAGTAGTATCCGGTTTGAGGAGCAGTACTTC.

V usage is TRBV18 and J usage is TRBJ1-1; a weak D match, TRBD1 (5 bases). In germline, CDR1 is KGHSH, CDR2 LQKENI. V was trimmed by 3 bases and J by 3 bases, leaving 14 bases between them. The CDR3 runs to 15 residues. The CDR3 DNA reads TGTGCCAGCTCACCCAATGGGGCTGGGGACACTGAAGCTTTCTTT. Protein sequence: CASSPNGAGDTEAFF.

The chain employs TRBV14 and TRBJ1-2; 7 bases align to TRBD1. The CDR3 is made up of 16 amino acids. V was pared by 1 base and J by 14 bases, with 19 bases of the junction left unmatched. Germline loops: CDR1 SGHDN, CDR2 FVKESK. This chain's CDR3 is CASSQVETLVGQRLTF. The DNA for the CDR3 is TGTGCCAGCAGCCAAGTAGAGACTCTCGTGGGACAGCGTTTAACCTTC.

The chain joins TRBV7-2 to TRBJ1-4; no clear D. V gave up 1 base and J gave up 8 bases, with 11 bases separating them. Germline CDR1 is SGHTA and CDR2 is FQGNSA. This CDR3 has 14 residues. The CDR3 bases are TGTGCCAGCAGCTTAGGGAAACGCAACGAAAAACTGTTTTTT. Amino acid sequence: CASSLGKRNEKLFF.

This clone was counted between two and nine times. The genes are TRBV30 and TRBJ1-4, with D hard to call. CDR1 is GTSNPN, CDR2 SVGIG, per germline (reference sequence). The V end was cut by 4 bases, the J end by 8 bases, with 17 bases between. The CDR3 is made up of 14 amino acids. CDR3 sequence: CAWKWETTREKLFF. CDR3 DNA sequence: TGTGCCTGGAAGTGGGAGACCACCCGCGAAAAACTGTTTTTT.